The T cell receptor beta chain under discussion was sequenced for a study of response to subunit inactivated influenza vaccine. TCRdb used MiXCR to reprocess the RT-PCR reads, holding one entry per CDR3 protein. Counted here are about 540,000 distinct CDR3 sequences, roughly a quarter occurring once; the ten biggest clones make up approximately 3%. These data are also associated with another study on T cells expressing NK-cell markers. This second study notes: 5'RACE template switching built TCR beta cDNA with unique molecular identifiers. From sorted CD3+CD56+NKG2C+, CD3+CD56+NKG2C- and CD3+CD56-NKG2C+ T cells came the TCR beta repertoires. Serological testing identified seven of the eight sequenced donors as HCMV-seropositive and one as seronegative. Dominant NKG2C+ clonotypes accounted for about 1.0-8% of CD8+ T cells in over 5 donors. The leading position in the CD3+CD56-NKG2C+ fraction of a few donors also went to these clonotypes.

Sequencing used CD4+ T cells sorted from PBMCs, obtained roughly 12 days after vaccination. The source of this sequence is a man aged 50 to 60 who received an inactivated influenza vaccine.

CDR3 nucleotide sequence: TGTGCCAGCAGCTTAGCGTCCGGTCCCTCCTACGAGCAGTACTTC. Its protein is CASSLASGPSYEQYF. The chain joins TRBV7-2 to TRBJ2-7; D is ambiguous. CDR1 is SGHTA, CDR2 FQGNSA, per germline. The V and J ends lost 0 bases and 0 bases respectively, with 9 bases between them. The CDR3 is made up of 15 amino acids. The full variable domain, with the rest looked up from reference TRBV7-2 and TRBJ2-7, is GAGVSQSPSNKVTEKGKDVELRCDPISGHTALYWYRQSLGQGLEFLIYFQGNSAPDKSGLPSDRFSAERTGGSVSTLTIQRTQQEDSAVYLCASSLASGPSYEQYFGPGTRLTVT.